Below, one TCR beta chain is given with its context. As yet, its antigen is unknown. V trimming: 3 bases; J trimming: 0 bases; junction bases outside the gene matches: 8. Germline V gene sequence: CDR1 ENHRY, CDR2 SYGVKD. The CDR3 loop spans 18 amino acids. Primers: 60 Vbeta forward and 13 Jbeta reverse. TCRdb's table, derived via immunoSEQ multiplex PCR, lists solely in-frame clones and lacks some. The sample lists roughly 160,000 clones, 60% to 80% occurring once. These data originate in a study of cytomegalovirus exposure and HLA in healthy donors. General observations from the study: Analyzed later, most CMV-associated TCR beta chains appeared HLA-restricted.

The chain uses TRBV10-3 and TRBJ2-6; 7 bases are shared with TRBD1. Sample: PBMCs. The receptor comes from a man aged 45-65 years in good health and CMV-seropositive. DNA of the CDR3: TGTGCCATCAGTGACCCGCCAGGGGGTAGCTCTGGGGCCAACGTCCTGACTTTC. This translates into CAISDPPGGSSGANVLTF.